This TCR beta chain derives from a study of OX40 agonist ivuxolimab in advanced cancers. About the investigation overall: Ivuxolimab was a fully human IgG2 agonistic monoclonal antibody targeting the costimulatory receptor OX40 (CD134). The paper describes the monotherapy dose-escalation part (N = 52 patients) of the phase I trial of ivuxolimab. Intravenous ivuxolimab was administered to patients every 2 weeks at six dose levels: 0.01, 0.1, 0.3, 1.5, 3 and 10 mg/kg. Of the 50 to 55 patients in dose escalation, 19 had hepatocellular carcinoma, about 15 had melanoma, 9 had renal cell carcinoma and 9 had head and neck cancer. The purpose of peripheral TCRbeta sequencing was to test whether ivuxolimab changed TCR sequence diversity and led to clonal T-cell expansion. The dose-escalation cohort was almost 85% male with a mean age of about 60 years, ranging from roughly 20 to 80. Patients were allowed to have had prior anti-PD-1, anti-PD-L1 or anti-CTLA-4 therapy, and more than 35% of the dose-escalation patients had been treated with checkpoint inhibitors. Partial responses occurred in three dose-escalation patients: two with cutaneous melanoma and one with hepatocellular carcinoma.

General findings and caveats noted by the study authors: At doses from 0.1 to 3.0 mg/kg, clonal expansion was seen in both CD4+ and CD8+ blood T cells between baseline and week 6. After ivuxolimab, expanded clones were on average more numerous among CD8+ T cells than among CD4+ T cells. Antigen specificity was not determined for the clonally expanded peripheral T cells. In partial responders in the 0.1-3.0 mg/kg groups, normalized peripheral clonal expansion was found to be among the lowest, especially among CD8+ T cells. Low levels of normalized T-cell clonal expansion were also seen in some patients who did not respond.

Patients with a history of autoimmune disease or receiving systemic immunosuppression were excluded from the trial. Peripheral blood for TCR sequencing was collected from all dose cohorts at baseline, on cycle 4 day 1, and on cycle 7 day 1. The samples were taken from a phase I, first-in-human, multicenter, open-label dose-escalation trial of ivuxolimab. Adults with locally advanced or metastatic head and neck squamous cell, hepatocellular, melanoma or renal cell carcinoma were enrolled in the trial. CD4+ and CD8+ T cells were sorted separately from peripheral blood before TCR sequencing. Genomic DNA was extracted from sorted cells for sequencing of the TCRbeta CDR3 region. TCRbeta CDR3 regions were sequenced using the immunoSEQ Assay. TCRdb obtained this table from immuneACCESS and retained in-frame rearrangements with V and J assigned. These tables miss some clones; where compared with another copy, unresolved V genes account for less than half of the shortfall, and the remainder is unexplained. A total of 55,000 to 70,000 clones appear in this sample, 82% of them only once. The ten largest make up roughly a tenth of the sample.

To note about this clone: The specificity of this receptor is unknown. Per-base qualities were not stored, and no clone one base away is much larger.

This TCR was sampled from an adult with an advanced solid tumor such as melanoma, head and neck, liver or kidney cancer. Sample: CD4+ or CD8+ T cells sorted from blood, taken in a trial of the OX40 agonist ivuxolimab.

The DNA reads TGTGCCAGCGATAGGGACAGGGGGAATCAGCCCCAGCATTTT. Its translation reads: CASDRDRGNQPQHF. The chain was built from TRBV2 and TRBJ1-5; TRBD1 fits 11 bases in the junction. From the germline V gene, CDR1 is SNHLY and CDR2 is FYNNEI. Inclusive of the bounding cysteine and phenylalanine, the CDR3 is 14 residues long. Just CDR3 DNA is preserved here, 42 bases in frame from base 1. V is cut back by 8 bases and J by 4 bases, with 4 bases in the junction unmatched.